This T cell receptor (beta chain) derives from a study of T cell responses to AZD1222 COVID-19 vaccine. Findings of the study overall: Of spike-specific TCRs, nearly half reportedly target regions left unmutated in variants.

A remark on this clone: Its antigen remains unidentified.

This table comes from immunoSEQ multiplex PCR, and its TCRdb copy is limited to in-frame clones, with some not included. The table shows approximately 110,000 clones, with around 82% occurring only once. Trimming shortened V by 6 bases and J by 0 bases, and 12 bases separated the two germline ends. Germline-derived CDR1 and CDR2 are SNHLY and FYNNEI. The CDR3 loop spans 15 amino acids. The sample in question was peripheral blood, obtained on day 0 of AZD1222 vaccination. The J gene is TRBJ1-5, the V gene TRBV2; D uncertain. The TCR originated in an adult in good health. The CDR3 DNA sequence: TGTGCCAGCAGGATCAACATCTATAGCAATCAGCCCCAGCATTTT. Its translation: CASRINIYSNQPQHF.